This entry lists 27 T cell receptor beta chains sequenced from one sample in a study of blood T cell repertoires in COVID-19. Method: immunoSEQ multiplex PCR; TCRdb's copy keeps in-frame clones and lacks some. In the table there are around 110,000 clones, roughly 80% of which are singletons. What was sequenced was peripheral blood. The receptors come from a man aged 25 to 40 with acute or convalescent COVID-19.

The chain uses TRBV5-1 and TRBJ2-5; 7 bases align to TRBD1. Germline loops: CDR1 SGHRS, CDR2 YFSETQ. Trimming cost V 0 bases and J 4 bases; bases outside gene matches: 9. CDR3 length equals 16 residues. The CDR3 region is CASSLAGTVGGETQYF. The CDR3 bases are TGCGCCAGCAGCTTGGCCGGGACAGTCGGAGGAGAGACCCAGTACTTC.

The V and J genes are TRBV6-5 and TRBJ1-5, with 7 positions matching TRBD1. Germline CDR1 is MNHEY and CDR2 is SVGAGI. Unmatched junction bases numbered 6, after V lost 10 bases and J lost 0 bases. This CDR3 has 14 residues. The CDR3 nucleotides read TGTGCCATTCAGACAGGGATTAGCAATCAGCCCCAGCATTTT. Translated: CAIQTGISNQPQHF.

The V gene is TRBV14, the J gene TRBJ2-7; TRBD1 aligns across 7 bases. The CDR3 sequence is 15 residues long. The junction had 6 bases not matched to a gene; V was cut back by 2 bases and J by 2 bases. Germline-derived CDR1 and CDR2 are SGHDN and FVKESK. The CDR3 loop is CASSQTGQVPYEQYF. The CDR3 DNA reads TGTGCCAGCAGCCAAACTGGACAGGTTCCCTACGAGCAGTACTTC.

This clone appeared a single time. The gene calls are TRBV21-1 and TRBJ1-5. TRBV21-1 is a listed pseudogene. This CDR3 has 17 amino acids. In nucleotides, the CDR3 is TGTGCCAGCAGCCCTCAGTGGCCGGGGGGAAGCAATCAGCCCCAGCATTTT. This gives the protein CASSPQWPGGSNQPQHF.

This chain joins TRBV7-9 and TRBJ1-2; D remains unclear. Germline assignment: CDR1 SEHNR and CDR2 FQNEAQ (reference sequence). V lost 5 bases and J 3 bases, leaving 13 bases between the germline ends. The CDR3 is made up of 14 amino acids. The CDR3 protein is CASSPQIGYYGYTF. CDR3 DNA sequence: TGTGCCAGCAGCCCACAGATCGGCTACTATGGCTACACCTTC.

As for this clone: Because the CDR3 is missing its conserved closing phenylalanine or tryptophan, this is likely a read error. The CDR3 spells CASSQVVRNYGYTL. The CDR3 nucleotides are TGCGCCAGCAGCCAAGTGGTCAGAAACTATGGCTACACCCTC. This chain uses TRBV4-1 with TRBJ1-2; D gene ambiguous. The CDR3 totals 14 residues. V was pared by 1 base and J by 2 bases, with 8 bases between. The V gene's germline CDR1 is MGHRA and CDR2 YSYEKL.

CDR3 sequence reads: CAWSVRGAVSYEQYV. CDR3 bases: TGTGCCTGGAGTGTACGGGGGGCGGTTTCCTACGAGCAGTACGTC. The chain has TRBV30 and TRBJ2-7, with D possibly being TRBD2 (7 bases). Germline lookup yields CDR1 GTSNPN and CDR2 SVGIG (reference sequence). The CDR3 length is 15 residues. V was cut by 0 bases and J by 1 base, with 13 bases left in between.

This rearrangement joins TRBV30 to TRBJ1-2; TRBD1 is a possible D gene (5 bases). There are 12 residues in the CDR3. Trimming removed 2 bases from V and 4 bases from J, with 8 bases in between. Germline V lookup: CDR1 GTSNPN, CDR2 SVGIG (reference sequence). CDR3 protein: CAWSLGPYGYTF. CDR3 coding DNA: TGTGCCTGGAGTTTGGGGCCCTATGGCTACACCTTC.

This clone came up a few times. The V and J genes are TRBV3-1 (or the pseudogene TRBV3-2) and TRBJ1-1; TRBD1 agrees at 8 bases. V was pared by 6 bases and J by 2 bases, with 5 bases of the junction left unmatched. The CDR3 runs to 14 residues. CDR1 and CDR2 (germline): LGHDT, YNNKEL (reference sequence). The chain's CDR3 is CASRTGATNTEAFF. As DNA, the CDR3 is TGTGCCAGCAGGACAGGGGCTACCAACACTGAAGCTTTCTTT.

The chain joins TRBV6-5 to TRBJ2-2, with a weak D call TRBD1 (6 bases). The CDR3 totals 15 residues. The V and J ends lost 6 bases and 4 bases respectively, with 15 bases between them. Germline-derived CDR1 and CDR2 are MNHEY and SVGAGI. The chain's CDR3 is CASRGRGDSTGELFF. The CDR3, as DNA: TGTGCCAGCAGGGGCAGGGGAGATAGCACCGGGGAGCTGTTTTTT.

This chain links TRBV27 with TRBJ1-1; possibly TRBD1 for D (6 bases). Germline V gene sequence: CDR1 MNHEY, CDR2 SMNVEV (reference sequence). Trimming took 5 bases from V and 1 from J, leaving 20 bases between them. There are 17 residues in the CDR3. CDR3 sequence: CASSPLRGSRQNTEAFF. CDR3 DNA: TGTGCCAGCAGTCCTTTGAGGGGGAGTCGCCAGAACACTGAAGCTTTCTTT.

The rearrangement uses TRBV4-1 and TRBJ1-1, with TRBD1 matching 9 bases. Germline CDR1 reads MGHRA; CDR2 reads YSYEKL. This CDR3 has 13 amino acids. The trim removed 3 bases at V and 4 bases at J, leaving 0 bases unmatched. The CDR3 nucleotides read TGCGCCAGCAGCCAGGACAGGGGCACTGAAGCTTTCTTT. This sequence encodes CASSQDRGTEAFF.

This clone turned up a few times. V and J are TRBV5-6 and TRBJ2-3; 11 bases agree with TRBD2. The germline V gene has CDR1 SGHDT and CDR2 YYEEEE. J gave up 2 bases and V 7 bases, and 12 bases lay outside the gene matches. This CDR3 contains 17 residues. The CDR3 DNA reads TGTGCCAGCGGACACAATAGCGGGGGGGCTTCCACAGATACGCAGTATTTT. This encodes CASGHNSGGASTDTQYF.

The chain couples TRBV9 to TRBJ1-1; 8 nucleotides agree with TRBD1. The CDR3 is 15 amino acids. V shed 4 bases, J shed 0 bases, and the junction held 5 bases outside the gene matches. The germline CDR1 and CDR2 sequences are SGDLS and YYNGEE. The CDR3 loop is CASSPRTGMNTEAFF. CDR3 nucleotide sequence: TGTGCCAGCAGCCCCCGGACAGGGATGAACACTGAAGCTTTCTTT.

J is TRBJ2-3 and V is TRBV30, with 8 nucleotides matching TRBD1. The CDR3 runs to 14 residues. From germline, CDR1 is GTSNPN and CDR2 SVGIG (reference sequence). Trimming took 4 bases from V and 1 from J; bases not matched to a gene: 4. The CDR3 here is CAWTPGQGTDTQYF. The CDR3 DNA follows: TGTGCCTGGACCCCGGGACAGGGCACAGATACGCAGTATTTT.

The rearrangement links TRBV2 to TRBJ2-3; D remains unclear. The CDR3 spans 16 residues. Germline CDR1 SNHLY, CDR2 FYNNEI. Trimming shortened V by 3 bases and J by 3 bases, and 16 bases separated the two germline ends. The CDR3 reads CASSDGAHLLTDTQYF. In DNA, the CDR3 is TGTGCCAGCAGTGATGGAGCGCATCTCCTTACAGATACGCAGTATTTT.

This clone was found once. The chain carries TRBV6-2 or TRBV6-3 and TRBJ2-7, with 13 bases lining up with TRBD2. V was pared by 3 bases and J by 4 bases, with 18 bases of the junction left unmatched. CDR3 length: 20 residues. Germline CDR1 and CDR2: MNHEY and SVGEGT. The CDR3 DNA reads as TGTGCCAGCAGTTATAATAAGGGACTAGCGGGAAATCCCAATACTTACGAGCAGTACGTC. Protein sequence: CASSYNKGLAGNPNTYEQYV.

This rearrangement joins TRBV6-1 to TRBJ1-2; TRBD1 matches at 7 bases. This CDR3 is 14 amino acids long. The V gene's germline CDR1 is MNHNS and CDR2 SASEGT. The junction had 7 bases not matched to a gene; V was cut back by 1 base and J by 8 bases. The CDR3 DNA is TGTGCCAGCAGTGAAGAGACAGGGCGGAGAGGCTACACCTTC. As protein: CASSEETGRRGYTF.

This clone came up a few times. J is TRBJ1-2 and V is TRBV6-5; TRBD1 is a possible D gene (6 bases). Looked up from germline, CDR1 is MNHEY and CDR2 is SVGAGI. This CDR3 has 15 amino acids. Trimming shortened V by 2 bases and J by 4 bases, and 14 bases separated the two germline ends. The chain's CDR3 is CASSYLSTGPYGYTF. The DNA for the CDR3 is TGTGCCAGCAGTTACCTCTCGACAGGACCCTATGGCTACACCTTC.

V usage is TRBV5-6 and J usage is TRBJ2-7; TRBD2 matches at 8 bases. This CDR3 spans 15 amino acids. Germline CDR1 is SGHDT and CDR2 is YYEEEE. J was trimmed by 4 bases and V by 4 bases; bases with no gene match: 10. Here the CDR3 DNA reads TGTGCCAGCAGCCCGGCGCTAGCGGGTTCGTACGAGCAGTACGTC. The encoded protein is CASSPALAGSYEQYV.

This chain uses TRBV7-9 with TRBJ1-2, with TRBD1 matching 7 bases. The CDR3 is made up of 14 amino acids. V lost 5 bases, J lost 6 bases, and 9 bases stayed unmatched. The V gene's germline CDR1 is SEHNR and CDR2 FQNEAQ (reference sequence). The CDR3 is CASSESRTGNGYTF. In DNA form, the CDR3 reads TGTGCCAGCAGCGAAAGCCGGACAGGAAATGGCTACACCTTC. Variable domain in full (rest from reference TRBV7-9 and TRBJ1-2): DTGVSQNPRHKITKRGQNVTFRCDPISEHNRLYWYRQTLGQGPEFLTYFQNEAQLEKSRLLSDRFSAERPKGSFSTLEIQRTEQGDSAMYLCASSESRTGNGYTFGSGTRLTVV.

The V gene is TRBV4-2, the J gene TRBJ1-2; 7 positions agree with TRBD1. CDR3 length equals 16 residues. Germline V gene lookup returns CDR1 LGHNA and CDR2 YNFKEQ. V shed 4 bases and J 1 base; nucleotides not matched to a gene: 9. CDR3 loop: CASSPNPGTVNYGYTF. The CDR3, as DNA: TGTGCCAGCAGCCCTAATCCCGGGACAGTTAACTATGGCTACACCTTC.

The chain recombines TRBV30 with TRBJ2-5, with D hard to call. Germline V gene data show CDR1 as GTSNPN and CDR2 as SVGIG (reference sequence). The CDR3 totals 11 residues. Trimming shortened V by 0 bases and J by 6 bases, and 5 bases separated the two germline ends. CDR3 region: CAWSVYKTQYF. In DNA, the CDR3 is TGTGCCTGGAGTGTATACAAGACCCAGTACTTC. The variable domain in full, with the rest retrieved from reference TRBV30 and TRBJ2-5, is SQTIHQWPATLVQPVGSPLSLECTVEGTSNPNLYWYRQAAGRGLQLLFYSVGIGQISSEVPQNLSASRPQDRQFILSSKKLLLSDSGFYLCAWSVYKTQYFGPGTRLLVL.

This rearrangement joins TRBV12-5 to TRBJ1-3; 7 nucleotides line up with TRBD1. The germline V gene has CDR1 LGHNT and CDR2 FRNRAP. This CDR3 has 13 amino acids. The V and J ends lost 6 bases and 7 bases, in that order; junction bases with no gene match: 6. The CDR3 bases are TGTGCTAGTGGCATGGGACAGATGAACACCATATATTTT. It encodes CASGMGQMNTIYF.

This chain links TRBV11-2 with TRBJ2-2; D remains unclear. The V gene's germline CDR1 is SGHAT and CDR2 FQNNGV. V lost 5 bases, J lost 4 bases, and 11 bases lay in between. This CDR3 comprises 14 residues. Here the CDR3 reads CASSPPGGTGELFF. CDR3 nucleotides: TGTGCCAGCAGCCCCCCAGGTGGCACCGGGGAGCTGTTTTTT.

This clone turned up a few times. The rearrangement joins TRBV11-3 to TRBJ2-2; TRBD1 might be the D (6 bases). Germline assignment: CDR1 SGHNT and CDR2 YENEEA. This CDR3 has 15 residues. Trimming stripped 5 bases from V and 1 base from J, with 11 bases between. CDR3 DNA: TGTGCCAGCAGCCCCTCGGGACAGAACACCGGGGAGCTGTTTTTT. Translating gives CASSPSGQNTGELFF. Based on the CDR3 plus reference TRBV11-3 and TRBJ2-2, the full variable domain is EAGVVQSPRYKIIEKKQPVAFWCNPISGHNTLYWYLQNLGQGPELLIRYENEEAVDDSQLPKDRFSAERLKGVDSTLKIQPAELGDSAVYLCASSPSGQNTGELFFGEGSRLTVL.

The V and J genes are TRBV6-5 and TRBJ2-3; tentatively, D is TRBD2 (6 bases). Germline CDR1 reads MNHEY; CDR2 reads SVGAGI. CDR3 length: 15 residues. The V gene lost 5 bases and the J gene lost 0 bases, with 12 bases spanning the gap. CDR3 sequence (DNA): TGTGCCAGCAGTCGGGAGACGTCGAGCACAGATACGCAGTATTTT. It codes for CASSRETSSTDTQYF.